A selection of T cell receptor beta chains follows, all from one sample in a study of regulatory T cells in long-lasting Graves disease. One entry per CDR3 protein, called by TCRdb with MiXCR from the multiplex PCR reads. In the table there are about 470,000 distinct CDR3 sequences, 20% to 25% of which are singletons. The material was peripheral blood mononuclear cells (PBMCs), obtained when the disease was refractory, from a patient treated with antithyroid drugs. These receptors were obtained from a female donor with Graves disease. CDR3s include the opening cysteine and the closing phenylalanine or tryptophan. A D gene is named only where the DNA matches it firmly. A row's size may be missing; if present it is once, few, many or a size class.

v_gene,abundance,j_gene,d_gene,CDR3nt,CDR3aa
TRBV7-2,NA,TRBJ2-4,NA,TGTGCCAGCAGCTTTTTAGGAACAGGTGGCCCTTTGGAAAACATTCAGTACTTC,CASSFLGTGGPLENIQYF
TRBV29-1,NA,TRBJ2-7,TRBD1,TGCAGCGTTGTCGATGGGACAGCATCCTACGAGCAGTACTTC,CSVVDGTASYEQYF
TRBV5-5,NA,TRBJ2-5,NA,TGTGCCAGCAGCCTAGGTTCAGGGAAAGAGACCCAGTACTTC,CASSLGSGKETQYF
TRBV29-1,few,TRBJ1-2,TRBD1,TGCAGCGTTACCCCAGAGGGACAGCCCGGCCATGGCTACACCTTC,CSVTPEGQPGHGYTF
TRBV29-1,many,TRBJ1-1,NA,TGCAGCGTTAGACGGGGGGACACTGAAGCTTTCTTT,CSVRRGDTEAFF
TRBV15,many,TRBJ2-7,NA,TGTGCCACCAGCAGGGCCCTTAGCTCCTACGAGCAGTACTTC,CATSRALSSYEQYF
TRBV5-1,NA,TRBJ2-7,TRBD1,TGCGCCAGCAGCCCCGGGACAGGGCTAGACGAGCAGTACTTC,CASSPGTGLDEQYF
TRBV25-1,few,TRBJ2-2,TRBD1,TGTGCCAGCAGTGAAGTGGGACAGAAAAACACCGGGGAGCTGTTTTTT,CASSEVGQKNTGELFF
TRBV15,many,TRBJ1-1,NA,TGTGCCACCAGCAGAGATTCCGGCGTCGGCAGGGTGAGGGCTGAAGCTTTCTTT,CATSRDSGVGRVRAEAFF
TRBV20-1,many,TRBJ1-1,NA,TGCAGTGCTAGAGGGGGTGGTGAAGCTTTCTTT,CSARGGGEAFF
TRBV12-3/TRBV12-4,once,TRBJ2-1,NA,TGTGCCAGCAAACCTTCCGGTTACAATGAGCAGTTCTTC,CASKPSGYNEQFF
TRBV9,NA,TRBJ1-1,NA,TGTGCCAGCAGCGTAGCTTCGACCGCTGAGGCTTTCTTT,CASSVASTAEAFF
TRBV6-1,many,TRBJ2-7,NA,TGTGCCAGCAGTGAAGGGGTTGGTCCAGCGACCTACGAGCAGTACTTC,CASSEGVGPATYEQYF
TRBV29-1,NA,TRBJ1-1,NA,TGCAGCGCAAAGCCCCCGTCCGGGACTGAAGCTTTCTTT,CSAKPPSGTEAFF
TRBV2,many,TRBJ1-3,NA,TGTGCCAGCAGTGAAGCGGGGGGGAGAAGTGGAAACACCATATATTTT,CASSEAGGRSGNTIYF
TRBV2,many,TRBJ2-7,NA,TGTGCCAGCAGTGACCCTGATTCCTACGAGCAGTACTTC,CASSDPDSYEQYF
TRBV3-1,NA,TRBJ1-6,NA,TGTGCCAGCAGCCAAGCGGGGCCTTATAATTCACCCCTCCACTTT,CASSQAGPYNSPLHF
TRBV20-1,few,TRBJ2-3,TRBD1,TGCAGTGCTAGAGGGACAGGGAGCACAGATACGCAGTATTTT,CSARGTGSTDTQYF
TRBV30,NA,TRBJ1-2,NA,TGTGCCTGGAGTGGGCGTCTTGGCTACACCTTC,CAWSGRLGYTF
TRBV4-1,many,TRBJ1-2,TRBD1,TGCGCCAGCAGCCAAGTGGACAGGGTTGCTGGCTACACCTTC,CASSQVDRVAGYTF
TRBV13,NA,TRBJ2-7,NA,TGTGCCAGCAGCTTAGGTGCCGCGGGAAACTACGAGCAGTACTTC,CASSLGAAGNYEQYF
TRBV6-1,many,TRBJ1-1,TRBD1,TGTGCCATCCGGAGGGGGCTCAACACTGAAGCTTTCTTT,CAIRRGLNTEAFF
TRBV20-1,few,TRBJ2-7,NA,TGCAGTGCCCTTAAAGGCGGACCCGGCTCCTACGAGCAGTACTTC,CSALKGGPGSYEQYF
TRBV12-3/TRBV12-4,many,TRBJ1-2,NA,TGTGCCAGCAGTTCGGGAGGACCTAGTAATGGCTATGGCTACACCTTC,CASSSGGPSNGYGYTF
TRBV13,few,TRBJ2-6,TRBD2,TGTGCCAGCAACGTAGCGGGGGGGTCTGGGGCCAACGTCCTGACTTTC,CASNVAGGSGANVLTF
TRBV20-1,many,TRBJ1-6,NA,TGCAGTGCTAGGGGGCTTGTTACCGGAGTCTATAATTCACCCCTCCACTTT,CSARGLVTGVYNSPLHF
TRBV5-6,NA,TRBJ1-1,NA,TGTGCCAGCAGCTCAGATAACACTGAAGCTTTCTTT,CASSSDNTEAFF
TRBV29-1,NA,TRBJ2-7,NA,TGCAGCGTTGAAGGACAAGAGGACTACGAGCAGTACTTC,CSVEGQEDYEQYF
TRBV11-3,many,TRBJ2-7,TRBD1,TGTGCCAGCAGCTCCAGGGACAGTATCTCCTACGAGCAGTACTTC,CASSSRDSISYEQYF
TRBV11-2,many,TRBJ1-5,NA,TGTGCCAGCAGCCCGACACCTTGGGTTAATCAGCCCCAGCATTTT,CASSPTPWVNQPQHF
TRBV15,NA,TRBJ2-6,NA,TGTGCCACCAGCAGAGCAGGAGGGGCCAACGTCCTGACTTTC,CATSRAGGANVLTF
TRBV18,few,TRBJ2-7,NA,TGTGCCAGCTCACCAACTCTCGCTCGTGAGCAGTACTTC,CASSPTLAREQYF
TRBV2,NA,TRBJ1-2,NA,TGTGCCAGCAGTGGTACCGGGGCCAGTAGGATCGACACCTTC,CASSGTGASRIDTF
TRBV7-9,many,TRBJ1-2,NA,TGTGCCAGCAGCGCGGGAGGTCGTAATGGCTACACCTTC,CASSAGGRNGYTF
TRBV12-3/TRBV12-4,many,TRBJ2-4,NA,TGTGCCAGCAGTTTGGAGGATAACGGAAACATTCAGTACTTC,CASSLEDNGNIQYF
TRBV11-2,NA,TRBJ2-3,TRBD2,TGTGCCAGCAGCCCAGACCGGGCTAGCGGGAGGGCGGGCACAGATACGCAGTATTTT,CASSPDRASGRAGTDTQYF
TRBV5-1,NA,TRBJ2-7,NA,TGCGCCAGCAGCCCGGACAGTAACCACAAGCAGTACTTC,CASSPDSNHKQYF
TRBV28,many,TRBJ2-7,NA,TGTGCCAGCAGTTTAGACGGGGGCGTTAGCCCCTACGAGCAGTACTTC,CASSLDGGVSPYEQYF
TRBV11-1,many,TRBJ2-5,TRBD2,TGTGCCAGCAGCCATACGACTAGCGGGAAGACCGGGGAGACCCAGTACTTC,CASSHTTSGKTGETQYF
TRBV20-1,NA,TRBJ2-2,TRBD2,TGCAGTGCTAGACGCGGGACGGGACTAGGAAGTCGCGGGGAGCTGTTTTTT,CSARRGTGLGSRGELFF
TRBV20-1,few,TRBJ2-5,NA,TGCAGTGCTAGAGATCGGGTCAGGGAAGAGACCCAGTACTTC,CSARDRVREETQYF
TRBV11-3,few,TRBJ2-7,NA,TGTGCCAGCAGCTGCCTCGGTGTGGGACAAGTGCCTCAAAGCGCAGATTACGAGCAGTACTTC,CASSCLGVGQVPQSADYEQYF
TRBV7-9,few,TRBJ2-7,NA,TGTGCCAGCAGCGAGGGTCCTAGCGAGCAGTACTTC,CASSEGPSEQYF
TRBV7-2,NA,TRBJ2-1,TRBD2,TGTGCCAGCAGCTTAGGGGTGGTTGTGGCGATGCTAGCGGGAGCGAATGAGCAGTTCTTC,CASSLGVVVAMLAGANEQFF